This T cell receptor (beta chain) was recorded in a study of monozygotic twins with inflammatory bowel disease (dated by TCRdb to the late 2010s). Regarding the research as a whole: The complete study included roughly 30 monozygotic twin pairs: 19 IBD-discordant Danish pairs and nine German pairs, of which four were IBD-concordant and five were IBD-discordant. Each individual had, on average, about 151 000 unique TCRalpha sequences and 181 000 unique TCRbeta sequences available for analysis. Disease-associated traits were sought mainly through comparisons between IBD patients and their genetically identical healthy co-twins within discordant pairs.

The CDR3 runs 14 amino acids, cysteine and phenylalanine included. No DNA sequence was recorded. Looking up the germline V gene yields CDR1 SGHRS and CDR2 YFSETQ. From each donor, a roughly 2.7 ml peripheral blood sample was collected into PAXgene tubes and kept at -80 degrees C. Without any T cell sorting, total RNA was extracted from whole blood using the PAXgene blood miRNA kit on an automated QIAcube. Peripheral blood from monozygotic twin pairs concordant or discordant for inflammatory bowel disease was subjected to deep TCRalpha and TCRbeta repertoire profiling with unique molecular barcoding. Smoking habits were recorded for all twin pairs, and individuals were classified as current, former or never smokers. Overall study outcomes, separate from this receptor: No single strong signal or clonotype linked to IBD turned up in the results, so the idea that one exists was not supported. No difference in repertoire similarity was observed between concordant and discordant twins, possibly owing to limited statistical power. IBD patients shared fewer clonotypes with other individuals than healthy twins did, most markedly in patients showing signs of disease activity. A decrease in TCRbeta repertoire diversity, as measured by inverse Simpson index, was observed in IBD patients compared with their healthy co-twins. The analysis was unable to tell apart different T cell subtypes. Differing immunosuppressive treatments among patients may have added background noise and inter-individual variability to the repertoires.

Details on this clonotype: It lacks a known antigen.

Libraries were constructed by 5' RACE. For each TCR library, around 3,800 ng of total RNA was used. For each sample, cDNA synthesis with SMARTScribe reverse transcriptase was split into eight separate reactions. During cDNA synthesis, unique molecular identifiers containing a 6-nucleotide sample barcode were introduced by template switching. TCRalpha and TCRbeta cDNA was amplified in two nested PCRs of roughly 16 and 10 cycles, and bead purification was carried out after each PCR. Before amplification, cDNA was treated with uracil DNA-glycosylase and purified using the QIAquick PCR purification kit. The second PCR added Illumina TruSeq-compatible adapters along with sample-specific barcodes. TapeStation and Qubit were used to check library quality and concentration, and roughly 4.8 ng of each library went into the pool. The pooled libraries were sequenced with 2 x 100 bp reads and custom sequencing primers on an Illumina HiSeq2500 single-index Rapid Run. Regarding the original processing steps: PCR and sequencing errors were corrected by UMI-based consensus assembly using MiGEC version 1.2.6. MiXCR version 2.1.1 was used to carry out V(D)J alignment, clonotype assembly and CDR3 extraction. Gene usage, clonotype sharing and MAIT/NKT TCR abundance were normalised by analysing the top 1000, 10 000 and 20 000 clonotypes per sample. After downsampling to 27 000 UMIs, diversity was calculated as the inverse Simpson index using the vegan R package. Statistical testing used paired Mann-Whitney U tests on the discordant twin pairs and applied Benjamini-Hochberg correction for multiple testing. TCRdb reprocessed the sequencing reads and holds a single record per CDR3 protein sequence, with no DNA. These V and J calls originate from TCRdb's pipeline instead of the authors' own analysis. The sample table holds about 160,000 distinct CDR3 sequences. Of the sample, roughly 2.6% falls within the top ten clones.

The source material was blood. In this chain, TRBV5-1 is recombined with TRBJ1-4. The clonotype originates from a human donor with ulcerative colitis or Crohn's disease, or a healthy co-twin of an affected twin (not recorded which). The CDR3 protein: CASSLGASNEKLFF.